This TCR beta chain was documented in a study of CXCR3-negative and CXCR3-positive naive CD8 T cells. Turning to the study itself: For each library, about 1.5 +/- 0.3 million TRB reads were obtained, around 140 million in total. Overall study results and limits: Cryopreserved cells partially lost CXCR3 expression, and fresh PBMCs were used in most assays. Hydrophobicity of TRB CDR3s was greater in CXCR3-positive naive cells than in CXCR3-negative naive cells.

Naive CD8+ T cells showed a CD45RO-CCR7+CD27+CD95- phenotype. Note on this clonotype: Its antigen is unknown.

UMI-labeled 5' RACE TRB cDNA libraries were prepared from the cells. TCRdb re-called the 5' RACE reads; every CDR3 protein appears as one record, without DNA. This listing includes 150,000 to 180,000 distinct CDR3 sequences. The length of the CDR3 is 16 residues. Germline-derived CDR1 and CDR2 are KGHSH and LQKENI. This TCR derives from a human donor in good health. Some clones in this sample may be carry-over from other donors' samples. The V gene is TRBV18, the J gene TRBJ2-7; TCRdb proposes TRBD1, but this gene call is untestable without DNA. The sample was naive CXCR3+ CD8+ T cells from blood. Noted subset: CD45RO-CCR7+CD27+CD95- naive CD8+ T cells expressing CXCR3 (TNR3+). CDR3 sequence reads: CASSPARGSPGDEQFF.